This T cell receptor beta chain was identified during a study of low-dose radiotherapy and immunotherapy resistance in tumors. At the level of the study: Cohort 2, a group dosed every two weeks at 1 Gy per fraction, received 13 Gy in total over 26 weeks. Priming of first-strand cDNA relied on TRAV- and TRBV-specific primers (covering alpha and beta chains).

This clonotype occurred many times. Amplification, which lasted roughly 20 PCR cycles, used a constant-region primer and V-primer adapter to amplify TCRs. TCRdb fed the reads into MiXCR, producing one record per CDR3 protein. Altogether tens of thousands of distinct CDR3 sequences are present, 10% to 15% being singletons, with the ten largest covering approximately 6.2%. The germline CDR1 and CDR2 sequences are SGHAT and FQNNGV. The CDR3 covers 13 residues. Deletions cut 3 bases from V and 3 bases from J, with 9 bases between. As for time point: before trial treatment. The therapy administered to donors comprised nivolumab, ipilimumab, aspirin, low-dose cyclophosphamide and low-dose radiotherapy.

The gene calls are TRBV11-2 and TRBJ2-7; no clear D gene. This receptor was taken from a female donor with ovarian cancer. The sequencing used PBMCs, collected before treatment. CDR3 sequence: CASSFASNYEQYF. CDR3 coding DNA: TGTGCCAGCAGCTTTGCCTCGAACTACGAGCAGTACTTC.